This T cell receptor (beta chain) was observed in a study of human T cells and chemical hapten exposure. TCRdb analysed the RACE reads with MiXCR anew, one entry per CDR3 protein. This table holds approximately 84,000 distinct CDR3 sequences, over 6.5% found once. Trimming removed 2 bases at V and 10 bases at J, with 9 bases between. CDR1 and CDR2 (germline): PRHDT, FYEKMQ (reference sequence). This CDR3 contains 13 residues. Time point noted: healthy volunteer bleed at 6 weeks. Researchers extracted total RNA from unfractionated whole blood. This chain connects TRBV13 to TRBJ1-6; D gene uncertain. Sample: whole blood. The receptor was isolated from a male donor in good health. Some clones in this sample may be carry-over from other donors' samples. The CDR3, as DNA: TGTGCCAGCAGCTTAAATAAGGTGTCACCCCTCCACTTT. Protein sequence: CASSLNKVSPLHF.